The entry that follows covers one T cell receptor beta chain sequence. Some clones are missing from TCRdb's copy, which holds only in-frame ones; the method was immunoSEQ multiplex PCR. The sample consists of 150,000 to 250,000 clones, roughly nine tenths of them appearing once. Participant reports of clinical history set cohort assignment. The sample originates from a study of blood T cell repertoires in COVID-19. Study background: The cDNA or gDNA used as material had been derived from T cells, B-cell-depleted T cells, or PBMCs.

Material for sequencing was PBMCs or T cells enriched from blood (not recorded which). The sequence came from a woman in her twenties or thirties who had recovered from COVID-19.

CDR3 sequence reads: CSVDDRVVGYTF. The CDR3 DNA reads TGCAGCGTTGATGACAGGGTGGTTGGCTACACCTTC. The chain combines TRBV29-1 with TRBJ1-2, with 7 bases lining up with TRBD1. V lost 3 bases to trimming and J lost 7 bases; unmatched junction nucleotides: 5. Germline CDR1 and CDR2: SQVTM and ANQGSEA. The CDR3 sequence is 12 residues long.